This T cell receptor (beta chain) was sequenced for a study of T-cell reconstitution after alpha-beta-depleted transplantation in children. Study observations and caveats: One year after transplant, T-cell counts and diversity came mostly from newly produced T cells. Some patients' high day-60 TCRbeta diversity was attributed to recipient cells surviving conditioning. Approximately two months post-transplant, alpha-beta T cells reportedly originated from several hundred expanded graft clones.

This CDR3 has 14 amino acids. Germline CDR1 reads MDHEN; CDR2 reads SYDVKM. V was cut by 6 bases and J by 7 bases, with 18 bases left in between. The library targeted TCRbeta and was prepared with unique molecular identifiers. TCRdb reprocessed the PCR reads with MiXCR, giving one entry per CDR3 protein. Altogether about 580,000 distinct CDR3 sequences are present, 25% to 30% being singletons, with the ten largest covering about 35%. Notes on this clonotype: Antigen: not known.

The TCR was taken from a boy under three years old with Wiskott-Aldrich syndrome, due to receive a stem cell transplant. The J gene is TRBJ1-1, the V gene TRBV28; D is unresolved. The source material was PBMCs, sampled before TCRalphabeta/CD19-depleted stem cell transplant. CDR3 sequence: CASSPKGLRDEAFF. Written as DNA, the CDR3 is TGTGCCAGCAGCCCAAAGGGATTACGGGATGAAGCTTTCTTT.